This T cell receptor (beta chain) emerged from a study of blood T cell repertoires in COVID-19. Looking at the study overall: Sites across the United States, Italy and Spain contributed samples from acute and convalescent COVID-19. T cells, B-cell-depleted T cells, or PBMCs supplied cDNA or gDNA.

From germline, CDR1 is LGHDT and CDR2 YNNKEL (reference sequence). The length of the CDR3 is 18 residues. The V end lost 1 base, the J end lost 0 bases, and 15 bases lay between the germline ends. The data were produced by immunoSEQ multiplex PCR, yet TCRdb's version contains in-frame clones alone and is incomplete. The table shows about 140,000 clones, with around 84% occurring only once. Source material: peripheral blood. V usage is TRBV3-1 (or the pseudogene TRBV3-2) and J usage is TRBJ2-2; a weak D match, TRBD2 (5 bases). The TCR was taken from a woman in her fifties or sixties with acute or convalescent COVID-19. CDR3 residues: CASSQGMWGAANTGELFF. CDR3 bases: TGTGCCAGCAGCCAAGGAATGTGGGGAGCCGCGAACACCGGGGAGCTGTTTTTT.